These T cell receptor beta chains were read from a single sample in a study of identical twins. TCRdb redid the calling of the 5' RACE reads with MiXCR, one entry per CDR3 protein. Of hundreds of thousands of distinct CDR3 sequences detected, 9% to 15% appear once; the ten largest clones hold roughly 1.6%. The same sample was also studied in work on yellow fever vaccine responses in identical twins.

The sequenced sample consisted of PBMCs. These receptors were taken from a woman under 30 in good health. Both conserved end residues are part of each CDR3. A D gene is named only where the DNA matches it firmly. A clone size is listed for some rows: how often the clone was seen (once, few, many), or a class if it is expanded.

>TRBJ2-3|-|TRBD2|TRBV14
TGTGCCAGCGGACCGCGAGCGGGGCGCTTCACAGATACGCAGTATTTT
CASGPRAGRFTDTQYF
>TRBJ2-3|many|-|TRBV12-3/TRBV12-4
TGTGCCAGCAGTTTAGTTGGACGAACAGATACGCAGTATTTT
CASSLVGRTDTQYF
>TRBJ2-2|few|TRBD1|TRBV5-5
TGTGCCAGCAGATCCCGGACAGGGTCTAGAATCAACACCGGGGAGCTGTTTTTT
CASRSRTGSRINTGELFF
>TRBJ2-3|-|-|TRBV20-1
TGCAGCCCCACGGCGGGCGGCACAGATACGCAGTATTTT
CSPTAGGTDTQYF
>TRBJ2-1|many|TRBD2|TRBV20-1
TGCAGTGCTAGACGGACTAGCGGGCCCAATGAGCAGTTCTTC
CSARRTSGPNEQFF
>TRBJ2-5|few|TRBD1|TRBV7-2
TGTGCCAGCAGCTTCCAGGGGGCGCAGGAGACCCAGTACTTC
CASSFQGAQETQYF
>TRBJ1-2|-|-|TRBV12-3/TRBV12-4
TGTGCCAGCACATGGGGGGAATACGGCTATGGCTACACCTTC
CASTWGEYGYGYTF
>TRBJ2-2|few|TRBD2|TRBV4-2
TGTGCCAGCAGCCAAGAAGAAGGCGGGGGGGCGTTTGGCGGGGAGCTGTTTTTT
CASSQEEGGGAFGGELFF
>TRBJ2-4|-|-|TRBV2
TGTGCCAGCAGTGAAGTGGGTAGCGCCATTCAGTACTTC
CASSEVGSAIQYF
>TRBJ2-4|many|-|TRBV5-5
TGTGCCAGCAGCCTAGGGGAGATAAACATTCAGTACTTC
CASSLGEINIQYF
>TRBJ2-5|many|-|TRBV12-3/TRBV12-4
TGTGCCAGCAGGGAAGCAGGGGAGACCCAGTACTTC
CASREAGETQYF
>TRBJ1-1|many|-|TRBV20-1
TGCAGTGCTAGTAGCGGATGGGGCACTGAAGCTTTCTTT
CSASSGWGTEAFF
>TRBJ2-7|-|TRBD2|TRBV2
TGTGCCAGCATAAGGGTACTAGCGGGAGTCGACGAGCAGTACTTC
CASIRVLAGVDEQYF
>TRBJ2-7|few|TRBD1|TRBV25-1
TGTGCCAGCAGTGAATATGGGGACAGGGTCCACGAGCAGTACTTC
CASSEYGDRVHEQYF
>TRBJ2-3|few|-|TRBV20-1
TGCAGTGCTGGGGACATTTATGGCACAGATACGCAGTATTTT
CSAGDIYGTDTQYF
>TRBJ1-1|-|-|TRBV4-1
TGCGCCAGCAGCCAAGATCCAGGGCGGGAAGAAGCTTTCTTT
CASSQDPGREEAFF
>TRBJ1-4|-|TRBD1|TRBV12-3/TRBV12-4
TGTGCCAGCAGTCCAGACAGGGAGGAGAGGGAAAAACTGTTTTTT
CASSPDREEREKLFF
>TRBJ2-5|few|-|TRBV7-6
TGTGCCAGCAGCTTCCCTCTTTGGGGGCGCTCGGAGACCCAGTACTTC
CASSFPLWGRSETQYF
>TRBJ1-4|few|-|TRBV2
TGTGCCAGCAAGAAGGGGCCTAATGAAAAACTGTTTTTT
CASKKGPNEKLFF
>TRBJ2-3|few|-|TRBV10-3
TGTGCCATCAGTGATCGGGGGTTCACAGATACGCAGTATTTT
CAISDRGFTDTQYF
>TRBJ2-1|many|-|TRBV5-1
TGCGCCAGCAGAAGACAGGAGAACAATGAGCAGTTCTTC
CASRRQENNEQFF
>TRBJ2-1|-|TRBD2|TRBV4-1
TGCGCCAGCAGCCAACCGACTAGCGGGAGTGATAATGAGCAGTTCTTC
CASSQPTSGSDNEQFF
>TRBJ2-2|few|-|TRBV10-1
TGCGCCAGCCGCGAGGCCAGGGGAACCGGGGAGCTGTTTTTT
CASREARGTGELFF
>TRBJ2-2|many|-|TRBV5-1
TGCGCCAGCAGCTCGCTTGCGGGGTCGAACACCGGGGAGCTGTTTTTT
CASSSLAGSNTGELFF
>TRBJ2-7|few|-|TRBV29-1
TGCAGCGTTGAACTCAGGGACTCCTACGAGCAGTACTTC
CSVELRDSYEQYF
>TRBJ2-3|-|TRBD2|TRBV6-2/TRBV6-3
TGTGCCAGCAGTTACTTTAGCGGGGGGCCGCACGCTCCGCAGTATTTT
CASSYFSGGPHAPQYF
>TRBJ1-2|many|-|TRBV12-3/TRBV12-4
TGTGCCAGCACACCCCTGACAGGTCCTGGCTACACCTTC
CASTPLTGPGYTF
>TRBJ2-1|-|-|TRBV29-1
TGCAGCGTTGAAGAGTCGGACAGACTACGATACAATGAGCAGTTCTTC
CSVEESDRLRYNEQFF
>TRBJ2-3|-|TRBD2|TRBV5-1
TGCGCCAGCAGCTTGGACCCTGGGGGACTAGATTGGGGCCCCACAGATACGCAGTATTTT
CASSLDPGGLDWGPTDTQYF
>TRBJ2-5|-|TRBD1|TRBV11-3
TGTGCCAGCAGCTTAGAGGGGGACAGGTCAGAGACCCAGTACTTC
CASSLEGDRSETQYF
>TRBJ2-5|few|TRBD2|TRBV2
TGTGCCAGCAGGGAACCCCGGACTAGCGGGGGGCAAGAGACCCAGTACTTC
CASREPRTSGGQETQYF
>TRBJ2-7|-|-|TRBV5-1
TGCGCCAGCAGCTTAAAGCCACAGGACGGCCAAAGGAAAGAGCAGTACTTC
CASSLKPQDGQRKEQYF
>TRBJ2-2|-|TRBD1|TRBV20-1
TGCAGTGCCCCTTCGGACAGGGGTCCCGGGGAGCTGTTTTTT
CSAPSDRGPGELFF
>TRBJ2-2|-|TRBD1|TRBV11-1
TGTGCCAGCAGCTCCCGGGACAGGGGGCAATTAGCGAACACCGGGGAGCTGTTTTTT
CASSSRDRGQLANTGELFF
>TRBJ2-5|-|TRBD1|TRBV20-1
TGCAGTGCTCGTGGGACAGGGTGGGAGACCCAGTACTTC
CSARGTGWETQYF
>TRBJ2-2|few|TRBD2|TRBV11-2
TGTGCCAGCAGCTTTCTAGCGGGGGGCCTTAACACCGGGGAGCTGTTTTTT
CASSFLAGGLNTGELFF
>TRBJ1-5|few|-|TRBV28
TGTGCCAGCAGTTTTTTGAGTAGGCAGCCCCAGCATTTT
CASSFLSRQPQHF
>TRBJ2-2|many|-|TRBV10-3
TGTGCCATCAGTGACATTGGGGAGCTGTTTTTT
CAISDIGELFF
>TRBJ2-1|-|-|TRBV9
TGTGCCAGCAGCGTAGAAGGGGGTGTAGATGAGCAGTTCTTC
CASSVEGGVDEQFF
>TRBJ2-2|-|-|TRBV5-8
TGTGCCAGCAGCTTGGTTGATCTGGGAACCGGGGAGCTGTTTTTT
CASSLVDLGTGELFF
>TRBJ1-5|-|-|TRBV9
TGTGCCAGCAGCGTGGGGTCTCTCGGGAGTCAGCCCCAGCATTTT
CASSVGSLGSQPQHF